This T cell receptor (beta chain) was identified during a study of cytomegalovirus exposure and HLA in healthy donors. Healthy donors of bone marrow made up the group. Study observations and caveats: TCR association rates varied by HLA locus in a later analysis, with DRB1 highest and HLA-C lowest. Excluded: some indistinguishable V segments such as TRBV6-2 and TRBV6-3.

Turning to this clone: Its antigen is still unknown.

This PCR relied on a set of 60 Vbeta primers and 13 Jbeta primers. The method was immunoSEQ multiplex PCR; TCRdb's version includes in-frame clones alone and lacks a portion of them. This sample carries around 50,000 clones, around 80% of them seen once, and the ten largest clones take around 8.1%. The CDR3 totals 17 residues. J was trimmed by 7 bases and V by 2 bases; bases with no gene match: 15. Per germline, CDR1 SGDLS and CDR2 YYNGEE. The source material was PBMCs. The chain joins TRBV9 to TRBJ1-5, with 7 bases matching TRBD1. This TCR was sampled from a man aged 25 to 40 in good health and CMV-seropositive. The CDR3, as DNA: TGTGCCAGCAGCGTTAGGAGGAGGGGGCTATTTAACCAGCCCCAGCATTTT. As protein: CASSVRRRGLFNQPQHF.